Presented here are 15 T cell receptor beta chains from one specimen sequenced in a study of identical twins. TCRdb called the 5' RACE reads again in MiXCR, with one record for every CDR3 protein. Here the sample spans 700,000 or so distinct CDR3 sequences, 21% being singletons. The same data also went into a second study, on T cells expressing NK-cell markers.

Sequencing input: PBMCs. These TCRs come from a woman aged 18-29 years in good health.

J is TRBJ2-2 and V is TRBV7-2; D is undetermined. The CDR3 sequence is 15 residues long. Trimming took 4 bases from V and 1 from J, leaving 10 bases between them. Germline values: CDR1 SGHTA, CDR2 FQGNSA. The CDR3 region has the DNA TGTGCCAGCAGCTCAGTGCCCAGGAACACCGGGGAGCTGTTTTTT. Translating it yields CASSSVPRNTGELFF.

This clonotype has more than one count but fewer than ten. This chain links TRBV4-1 with TRBJ1-1; no firm D call. V lost 5 bases to trimming and J lost 1 base, with 8 bases between them. The CDR3 totals 13 residues. Germline V gene sequence: CDR1 MGHRA, CDR2 YSYEKL. The CDR3 sequence: CASSIGSNTEAFF. CDR3 sequence (DNA): TGCGCCAGCAGCATCGGGTCGAACACTGAAGCTTTCTTT.

The chain has TRBV6-5 and TRBJ2-1; TRBD2 might be the D (6 bases). The CDR3 loop spans 14 amino acids. Germline V CDR1 and CDR2: MNHEY, SVGAGI. Trimming stripped 2 bases from V and 5 bases from J, with 10 bases between. The CDR3 DNA sequence: TGTGCCAGCAGTTACGGAGGGAGGAACAATGAGCAGTTCTTC. Translating it yields CASSYGGRNNEQFF.

This clonotype was counted ten times or more. The chain employs TRBV7-2 and TRBJ1-2; D unclear. CDR1 SGHTA and CDR2 FQGNSA come from the germline V gene. The V gene lost 5 bases and the J gene lost 6 bases, with 10 bases spanning the gap. The CDR3 spans 12 residues. The CDR3 DNA is TGTGCCAGCAGCGGACGGACGCATGGCTACACCTTC. Protein product: CASSGRTHGYTF. Using reference TRBV7-2 and TRBJ1-2 for the parts outside the CDR3, the full variable domain is GAGVSQSPSNKVTEKGKDVELRCDPISGHTALYWYRQSLGQGLEFLIYFQGNSAPDKSGLPSDRFSAERTGGSVSTLTIQRTQQEDSAVYLCASSGRTHGYTFGSGTRLTVV.

This clonotype turned up a few times. The chain joins TRBV5-1 to TRBJ2-7; 9 bases are a match to TRBD2. The CDR3 is 13 amino acids. Germline V lookup: CDR1 SGHRS, CDR2 YFSETQ. With 0 bases clipped from V and 12 bases from J, the junction kept 7 bases outside the gene matches. Here the CDR3 reads CASSLGFSGRRYF. The CDR3 bases are TGCGCCAGCAGCTTGGGGTTTAGCGGGAGAAGGTACTTC.

This clonotype was seen more than once but under ten times. This sequence joins TRBV29-1 and TRBJ1-2, with no clear D. This CDR3 has 10 amino acids. V lost 5 bases, J lost 8 bases, and 9 bases lay in between. Germline V gives CDR1 SQVTM, CDR2 ANQGSEA. The CDR3 spells CSVRGFGYTF. The CDR3 DNA reads as TGCAGCGTTCGAGGGTTCGGCTACACCTTC. The full variable domain, with the rest looked up from reference TRBV29-1 and TRBJ1-2, is SAVISQKPSRDICQRGTSLTIQCQVDSQVTMMFWYRQQPGQSLTLIATANQGSEATYESGFVIDKFPISRPNLTFSTLTVSNMSPEDSSIYLCSVRGFGYTFGSGTRLTVV.

A word on this clonotype: One end of the junction fails to match germline, which may point to a read error. This chain links TRBV7-2 with TRBJ2-7; the D is unclear. The length of the CDR3 is 13 residues. Germline V gene lookup returns CDR1 SGHTA and CDR2 FQGNSA. This chain's CDR3 is CASTLPGSYEQYF. The CDR3, as DNA: TGTGCCAGCACCTTACCGGGCTCCTACGAGCAGTACTTC. The full variable domain, its missing parts supplied by reference TRBV7-2 and TRBJ2-7, is GAGVSQSPSNKVTEKGKDVELRCDPISGHTALYWYRQSLGQGLEFLIYFQGNSAPDKSGLPSDRFSAERTGGSVSTLTIQRTQQEDSAVYLCASTLPGSYEQYFGPGTRLTVT.

V is TRBV12-3 or TRBV12-4 and J is TRBJ1-4; TRBD1 matches 12 bases. Trimming cost V 5 bases and J 6 bases; bases outside gene matches: 1. CDR3 length: 14 amino acids. CDR3 DNA: TGTGCCAGCAGTGGGGACAGGGGGCATGAAAAACTGTTTTTT. Amino acids: CASSGDRGHEKLFF.

For this clonotype: One end of the junction fails to match germline, which may point to a read error. The J gene is TRBJ2-2, the V gene TRBV7-3, with D hard to call. CDR3 length equals 13 residues. CDR1 and CDR2 (germline): SGHTA, FQGTGA. The CDR3 DNA reads as TGTGCCAGCAGCCTAACCATCAGGGGGGAGCTGTTTTTT. Its translation is CASSLTIRGELFF.

The sample holds a few counts of this clonotype. This sequence joins TRBV4-3 and TRBJ1-2; D is ambiguous. The CDR3 is made up of 13 amino acids. Trimming left V 0 bases short and J 4 bases short, with 6 bases between. Germline V CDR1 and CDR2: LGHNA, YSLEER. The DNA of the CDR3 is TGCGCCAGCAGCCAAGACGGGCGCTATGGCTACACCTTC. It translates to CASSQDGRYGYTF.

The J gene is TRBJ2-7, the V gene TRBV14, with unresolved D. Looked up from germline, CDR1 is SGHDN and CDR2 is FVKESK. The CDR3 spans 15 residues. The V and J ends lost 0 bases and 2 bases respectively, with 11 bases between them. The CDR3 is CASSQDVNRAYEQYF. DNA for the CDR3: TGTGCCAGCAGCCAAGATGTCAACAGAGCCTACGAGCAGTACTTC.

This clonotype has just a few counts. CDR3 DNA: TGTGCCATCAGTGAGGCTCAGACTAGCGGGGGACCATCCTCCTACAATGAGCAGTTCTTC. It yields the protein CAISEAQTSGGPSSYNEQFF. The chain has TRBV10-3 and TRBJ2-1; TRBD2 aligns across 12 bases. J lost 0 bases, V lost 2 bases, and 11 bases had no gene match. Germline V gene sequence: CDR1 ENHRY, CDR2 SYGVKD. The CDR3 has 20 amino acids.

The rearrangement links TRBV20-1 to TRBJ2-2; D is perhaps TRBD1 (5 bases). The CDR3 is 14 residues long. The germline V gene encodes CDR1 DFQATT and CDR2 SNEGSKA (reference sequence). Trimming shortened V by 4 bases and J by 2 bases, and 11 bases separated the two germline ends. The CDR3 coding sequence is TGCAGTGCTACAAACAGGAAAAACACCGGGGAGCTGTTTTTT. The encoded protein is CSATNRKNTGELFF.

This clonotype showed up just a few times. V and J are TRBV9 and TRBJ2-7; possibly TRBD1 for D (6 bases). The length of the CDR3 is 15 residues. V dropped 2 bases and J dropped 2 bases, with 14 bases sitting between them. Germline-derived CDR1 and CDR2 are SGDLS and YYNGEE. The CDR3 region is CASSVDGTTAYEQYF. In DNA form, the CDR3 reads TGTGCCAGCAGCGTCGACGGGACAACTGCCTACGAGCAGTACTTC.

The V and J genes are TRBV20-1 and TRBJ2-7; D is possibly TRBD2 (6 bases). Germline CDR1 is DFQATT and CDR2 is SNEGSKA (reference sequence). Trimming removed 4 bases at V and 2 bases at J, with 15 bases between. This CDR3 region has 14 residues. The CDR3 sequence: CSAIQPSATYEQYF. CDR3 sequence (DNA): TGCAGTGCTATTCAGCCTAGCGCGACCTACGAGCAGTACTTC.